These T cell receptor beta chains were read from a single sample in a study of technical replicates of blood from a handful of donors. The protocol was immunoSEQ multiplex PCR, while the TCRdb copy is restricted to in-frame clones and leaves out a portion. The sample lists tens of thousands of clones, 93% seen once, with approximately 0.25% in the top ten. Sequences were obtained from T cells isolated from PBMCs. These receptor sequences come from a human donor in good health. The CDR3 runs from the conserved cysteine through the conserved F or W. The order of the fields is D gene, J gene, clone size, V gene, CDR3 protein, CDR3 DNA. A D gene is named only where the DNA matches it firmly. For some rows the clone size is stated as once, few or many, or as a class when expanded; others skip it.

d_gene: TRBD1
j_gene: TRBJ1-1
abundance: .
v_gene: TRBV6-1
CDR3aa: CARARGVVNTEAFF
CDR3nt: TGTGCCAGGGCCAGGGGGGTCGTGAACACTGAAGCTTTCTTT

d_gene: .
j_gene: TRBJ1-2
abundance: .
v_gene: TRBV30
CDR3aa: CAWRQEGRNYGYTF
CDR3nt: TGTGCCTGGAGACAGGAGGGGCGTAACTATGGCTACACCTTC

d_gene: TRBD1
j_gene: TRBJ1-3
abundance: .
v_gene: TRBV12-5
CDR3aa: CASGLALGQGIINTIYF
CDR3nt: TGTGCTAGTGGTTTGGCCCTGGGACAGGGGATAATAAACACCATATATTTT

d_gene: .
j_gene: TRBJ2-1
abundance: .
v_gene: TRBV2
CDR3aa: CANIRLASDGQFF
CDR3nt: TGTGCCAACATCCGGCTCGCTAGCGATGGGCAGTTCTTC

d_gene: TRBD1
j_gene: TRBJ1-2
abundance: .
v_gene: TRBV6-1
CDR3aa: CASIGTEKYGYTF
CDR3nt: TGTGCCAGCATCGGGACAGAGAAGTATGGCTACACCTTC

d_gene: TRBD1
j_gene: TRBJ2-7
abundance: once
v_gene: TRBV6-5
CDR3aa: CASTTRDRSYEQYF
CDR3nt: TGTGCCAGCACGACGAGGGACAGGTCCTACGAGCAGTACTTC

d_gene: .
j_gene: TRBJ1-1
abundance: few
v_gene: TRBV7-9
CDR3aa: CASSKAFF
CDR3nt: TGTGCCAGTAGTAAGGCTTTCTTT

d_gene: .
j_gene: TRBJ1-6
abundance: few
v_gene: TRBV6-4
CDR3aa: CASSAGLVDSPLHF
CDR3nt: TGTGCCAGCAGTGCAGGGTTGGTGGATTCACCCCTCCACTTT

d_gene: .
j_gene: TRBJ2-5
abundance: .
v_gene: TRBV25-1
CDR3aa: CASSESHRQETQYF
CDR3nt: TGTGCCAGCAGTGAAAGTCACAGGCAAGAGACCCAGTACTTC

d_gene: TRBD2
j_gene: TRBJ2-1
abundance: .
v_gene: TRBV10-1
CDR3aa: CTSSEGTSGANEQFF
CDR3nt: TGCACCAGCAGTGAGGGGACTAGCGGGGCCAATGAGCAGTTCTTC

d_gene: .
j_gene: TRBJ2-5
abundance: .
v_gene: TRBV25-1
CDR3aa: CASSPRRGLETQYF
CDR3nt: TGTGCCAGCAGTCCTCGAAGAGGATTAGAGACCCAGTACTTC